Presented here are 10 T cell receptor beta chains from one specimen sequenced in a study of control samples from healthy donors and cancer patients. Profiled with immunoSEQ multiplex PCR; TCRdb holds only in-frame clones, not every one. The repertoire includes about 80,000 clones, around 92% of them detected once, and less than 6% sits in the top ten. Sequenced material: blood. The receptors derive from a man aged 45 to 65 in good health.

This clone was picked up one time. This sequence joins TRBV24-1 and TRBJ2-1; 8 bases are a match to TRBD2. Unmatched junction bases numbered 22, after V lost 4 bases and J lost 9 bases. This CDR3 comprises 19 residues. Germline CDR1 and CDR2: KGHDR and SFDVKD. CDR3 protein: CATSDQPLISGGASGEQFF. The CDR3 DNA follows: TGTGCCACCAGTGACCAGCCCCTAATTTCGGGGGGGGCTTCGGGTGAGCAGTTCTTC.

The rearrangement joins TRBV6-4 to TRBJ2-3, with TRBD2 matching 9 bases. CDR3 length equals 14 residues. The V segment lost 5 bases and the J segment 1 base; nucleotides outside the gene matches: 1. The germline V gene has CDR1 MRHNA and CDR2 SNTAGT. The CDR3 region is CASSSSGGTDTQYF. For the CDR3, the DNA is TGTGCCAGCAGTTCTAGCGGGGGCACAGATACGCAGTATTTT.

The CDR3, as DNA: TGCGCCAGCAGCTATGCAGATTCCTACGAGCAGTACTTC. It yields the protein CASSYADSYEQYF. V and J are TRBV5-1 and TRBJ2-7; D remains ambiguous. V was cut by 3 bases and J by 1 base, with 8 bases left in between. Per the germline V gene, CDR1 is SGHRS and CDR2 is YFSETQ. This CDR3 has 13 amino acids.

The rearrangement joins TRBV13 to TRBJ1-1; unclear D gene. In germline, CDR1 is PRHDT, CDR2 FYEKMQ (reference sequence). The CDR3 extends over 11 amino acids. Trimming cost V 5 bases and J 7 bases, with 8 bases left between them. The CDR3 protein is CASSASNEAFF. CDR3 coding DNA: TGTGCCAGCAGCGCCTCGAATGAAGCTTTCTTT. Together with reference TRBV13 and TRBJ1-1, the CDR3 gives the full variable domain: AAGVIQSPRHLIKEKRETATLKCYPIPRHDTVYWYQQGPGQDPQFLISFYEKMQSDKGSIPDRFSAQQFSDYHSELNMSSLELGDSALYFCASSASNEAFFGQGTRLTVV.

This clone was detected once. J is TRBJ1-5 and V is TRBV4-1, with a tentative D call TRBD1 (5 bases). Per the germline V gene, CDR1 is MGHRA and CDR2 is YSYEKL. V was trimmed by 1 base and J by 4 bases, leaving 11 bases between them. The length of the CDR3 is 15 residues. CDR3 residues: CASSQGGVLNQPQHF. The CDR3 coding sequence is TGCGCCAGCAGCCAAGGAGGGGTTTTAAATCAGCCCCAGCATTTT.

This clone was observed a single time. J is TRBJ2-7 and V is TRBV7-8; D call uncertain. Between the trimmed V and J ends, which lost 2 bases and 0 bases, there was a span of 8 bases. CDR3 length: 14 residues. Germline CDR1 is SGHVS and CDR2 is FQNEAQ. This CDR3 reads CASSLQLASYEQYF. As DNA, the CDR3 is TGTGCCAGCAGCTTACAACTGGCCTCCTACGAGCAGTACTTC.

The chain is built from TRBV7-9 and TRBJ1-4; no clear D. The CDR3 runs 15 residues. The ends were cut back, 4 bases at V and 1 base at J, with 10 bases in the middle. Germline CDR1 is SEHNR and CDR2 is FQNEAQ (reference sequence). The chain's CDR3 is CASSSDRLTNEKLFF. The DNA of the CDR3 is TGTGCCAGCAGCTCCGACCGTTTAACTAATGAAAAACTGTTTTTT.

This chain joins TRBV14 and TRBJ1-2, with D uncertain. CDR1 and CDR2 from the germline V gene are SGHDN and FVKESK. The CDR3 is 13 residues long. V lost 1 base and J lost 4, with 7 bases in between. The CDR3 DNA reads TGTGCCAGCAGCCAAGTAGGTGTCTATGGCTACACCTTC. Translating it yields CASSQVGVYGYTF.

The chain links TRBV5-6 to TRBJ2-5; D is uncertain. The CDR3 is 13 residues long. The germline gives CDR1 SGHDT, CDR2 YYEEEE. V was pared by 0 bases and J by 7 bases, with 10 bases between. CDR3 residues: CASSLDRVGTQYF. The CDR3 DNA reads TGTGCCAGCAGCTTGGATAGGGTAGGGACCCAGTACTTC.

In this sample, this clone turned up a few times. The genes are TRBV13 and TRBJ1-2; a weak D match, TRBD1 (5 bases). Trimming removed 2 bases from V and 9 bases from J, with 19 bases in between. Looked up from germline, CDR1 is PRHDT and CDR2 is FYEKMQ (reference sequence). CDR3 length equals 15 residues. CDR3 sequence: CASSLFPGTRKSYTF. The CDR3 DNA reads TGTGCCAGCAGCTTATTCCCGGGGACTAGGAAAAGCTACACCTTC.